Below, 4 T cell receptor beta chains from the same sample are listed, as sequenced in a study of T-cell memory formation after mild COVID-19. TCRdb reprocessed the 5' RACE reads via MiXCR and lists one record per CDR3 protein. The table includes about 400,000 distinct CDR3 sequences, approximately 15% detected once. Specimen: PBMCs or a T cell subset sorted from them (not recorded which). The receptor source for this set is a man younger than 30 who had mild COVID-19 (a few samples of this study predate the infection). Cell type and time point are not known.

The rearrangement links TRBV9 to TRBJ2-3, with D unresolved. CDR1 is SGDLS, CDR2 YYNGEE, per germline. The CDR3 is made up of 14 amino acids. With 2 bases removed from V and 0 bases from J, the gap between germline ends came to 7 bases. CDR3 in amino acids: CASSVPASTDTQYF. CDR3 nucleotide sequence: TGTGCCAGCAGCGTGCCGGCTAGCACAGATACGCAGTATTTT.

As regards this clonotype: A clone one base away is much larger, so this may be a read error. The chain recombines TRBV6-5 with TRBJ2-3, with D perhaps matching TRBD1 or TRBD2 (5 bases each). The CDR3 covers 14 residues. Germline V CDR1 and CDR2: MNHEY, SVGAGI. The CDR3 sequence is CASRTGQAADTKYF. CDR3 bases: TGTGCCAGCAGGACGGGGCAAGCAGCAGATACGAAGTATTTT.

The chain joins TRBV6-5 to TRBJ1-3; no clear D. Germline V gene sequence: CDR1 MNHEY, CDR2 SVGAGI. Trimming cost V 0 bases and J 3 bases, with 9 bases left between them. The CDR3 loop spans 15 amino acids. The DNA for the CDR3 is TGTGCCAGCAGTTACTCGGTCGCCGGTGGAAACACCATATATTTT. This sequence encodes CASSYSVAGGNTIYF.

The rearrangement joins TRBV14 to TRBJ2-4, with no clear D. Germline CDR1 SGHDN, CDR2 FVKESK. The length of the CDR3 is 14 residues. With 0 bases removed from V and 7 bases from J, the gap between germline ends came to 10 bases. For the CDR3, the DNA is TGTGCCAGCAGCCAAGACCGGCAAGGGAACATTCAGTACTTC. It translates to CASSQDRQGNIQYF.